These T cell receptor beta chains were read from a single sample in a study of blood T cell repertoires in COVID-19. Profiled with immunoSEQ multiplex PCR; TCRdb holds only in-frame clones, not every one. The sample consists of about 58,000 clones, around 81% of them appearing once. The sequencing sample was made of peripheral blood. The source is a human donor in a cohort sampled during active COVID-19. Both conserved end residues are part of each CDR3. D genes are given only for firm matches. Rows give clone size only sometimes, using once, few, many, or a class for an expanded clone.

CDR3nt,CDR3aa,v_gene,d_gene,j_gene,abundance
TGTGCCAGCAGTCCAGGGAGGGTAACCTACGAGCAGTACTTC,CASSPGRVTYEQYF,TRBV6-4,TRBD2,TRBJ2-7,-
TGTGCCAGCAGTTTAATCGACTCAACCTACGAGCAGTACTTC,CASSLIDSTYEQYF,TRBV27,-,TRBJ2-7,-
TGTGCCAGTAGTATAACACTAGCGGGATCCTACGAGCAGTACTTC,CASSITLAGSYEQYF,TRBV19,TRBD2,TRBJ2-7,few
TGTGCCACCAGCAGAGATGGACGGACTAATCAGCCCCAGCATTTT,CATSRDGRTNQPQHF,TRBV15,-,TRBJ1-5,-
TGTGCCTGGAACAGTATAAGATCTGGAGAAAAACTGTTTTTT,CAWNSIRSGEKLFF,TRBV30,-,TRBJ1-4,-
TGTGCCAGCTCACCAACAGGGACCGATGGCTACACCTTC,CASSPTGTDGYTF,TRBV18,-,TRBJ1-2,-
TGTGCCAGCAGCTTGGTCGCGGTTAACACTGAAGCTTTCTTT,CASSLVAVNTEAFF,TRBV5-8,-,TRBJ1-1,-
TGCGCCACGGGACAGGGGGACAACGAGCAGTACTTC,CATGQGDNEQYF,TRBV10-2,TRBD1,TRBJ2-7,-
TGTGCCAGCAGTTATCTAGCGGGACTCCCTTACGAGCAGTACTTC,CASSYLAGLPYEQYF,TRBV3-1/TRBV3-2,TRBD2,TRBJ2-7,-
TGTGCCATCAGTGAGTCACGGGGATCGGGCATCTACGAGCAGTACTTC,CAISESRGSGIYEQYF,TRBV10-3,-,TRBJ2-7,few
TGTGCCAGTAAAGGAGGGATAGGCTACACCTTC,CASKGGIGYTF,TRBV19,-,TRBJ1-2,-
TGTGCCAGCAGTGGGGACAGGGCCGAAGCTTTCTTT,CASSGDRAEAFF,TRBV2,TRBD1,TRBJ1-1,-
TGTGCCAGCGCGGGACAGGCTCCCTACGAGCAGTACTTC,CASAGQAPYEQYF,TRBV6-5,TRBD1,TRBJ2-7,-
TGTGCCAGCAGGAGAGACAGGGTAGGAAATTCACCCCTCCACTTT,CASRRDRVGNSPLHF,TRBV7-2,TRBD1,TRBJ1-6,few
TGCGCCAGCAGCTTGGCAGACTCGGACTATGGCTACACCTTC,CASSLADSDYGYTF,TRBV5-1,-,TRBJ1-2,-
TGTGCCAGCAGCCTCGGGACAGTCCGTGGCTACACCTTC,CASSLGTVRGYTF,TRBV6-5,TRBD1,TRBJ1-2,-
TGTGCCAGCAGCTTGGAAGTGAACACCAGAGGCACCGGGGAGCTGTTTTTT,CASSLEVNTRGTGELFF,TRBV5-4,-,TRBJ2-2,-
TGTGCCAGTAGTACCCGCACCGGGTTGTGGGACTATGGCTACACCTTC,CASSTRTGLWDYGYTF,TRBV19,-,TRBJ1-2,-
TGTGCCAGCAGACAGGGGCCGGGGAAGTACGAGCAGTACTTC,CASRQGPGKYEQYF,TRBV11-2,TRBD1,TRBJ2-7,-
TGTGCCAGTAGTATCAGGGGGGAGCAGCCCCAGCATTTT,CASSIRGEQPQHF,TRBV19,TRBD1,TRBJ1-5,few
TGTGCCAGCAGCTCCAAGCATGGGGCCAACGTCCTGACTTTC,CASSSKHGANVLTF,TRBV7-2,-,TRBJ2-6,-
TGTGCCAGCAGCTTAACCGGGACACTTTCCTACGAGCAGTACTTC,CASSLTGTLSYEQYF,TRBV7-9,-,TRBJ2-7,-
TGTGCCAGCAGCTCCGGGGGAAAAATGAACACTGAAGCTTTCTTT,CASSSGGKMNTEAFF,TRBV7-8,-,TRBJ1-1,-
TGTGCCAGCTCACCACCGAACCGGGGAGAGCAGTTCTTC,CASSPPNRGEQFF,TRBV18,-,TRBJ2-1,-
TGCAGCGTTGGGGGTATAGGGACACCCGAGCAGTACTTC,CSVGGIGTPEQYF,TRBV29-1,-,TRBJ2-7,-
TGTGCCAGCAGCTTGGGACAGGTCCGCCAGCCCCAGCATTTT,CASSLGQVRQPQHF,TRBV5-6,-,TRBJ1-5,-
TGTGCCACCAGTGACTTCCGGGACAGAAGTACCTACGAGCAGTACTTC,CATSDFRDRSTYEQYF,TRBV24-1,TRBD1,TRBJ2-7,-
TGTGCCAGCACCCTAGCGGGGCTGGGCTACGAGCAGTACTTC,CASTLAGLGYEQYF,TRBV11-2,TRBD2,TRBJ2-7,-
TGTGCCAGCAGAGTGTTGAGCTCCTATAATTCACCCCTCCACTTT,CASRVLSSYNSPLHF,TRBV28,-,TRBJ1-6,few
TGTGCCAGCAGCTTGGATCCAGGCTCTGGAAACACCATATATTTT,CASSLDPGSGNTIYF,TRBV5-4,-,TRBJ1-3,-
TGTGCCACCAAACCTGGGACAGGGGCCTACGAGCAGTACTTC,CATKPGTGAYEQYF,TRBV6-5,TRBD1,TRBJ2-7,once
TGCGCCAGCAGCTTCGGCTACAATGAGCAGTTCTTC,CASSFGYNEQFF,TRBV5-1,-,TRBJ2-1,few
TGTGCCACCAGTGTAGTGACAGGGGAAGACGAGCAGTACTTC,CATSVVTGEDEQYF,TRBV24-1,TRBD1,TRBJ2-7,once
TGTGCCTGGAGCCGAACAGCGGGACAGGGGCACTATGGCTACACCTTC,CAWSRTAGQGHYGYTF,TRBV30,TRBD1,TRBJ1-2,-
TGTGCCAGCAGCTTAGGCTGGGACAGGTCCTACGAGCAGTACTTC,CASSLGWDRSYEQYF,TRBV7-9,TRBD1,TRBJ2-7,-
TGTGCCAGCAGTGAAGTCGGAGGGAGCAACGAGCAGTACTTC,CASSEVGGSNEQYF,TRBV2,-,TRBJ2-7,-
TGTGCCAGCAGCTACTGGCGGGAGGACCCCTACGAGCAGTACTTC,CASSYWREDPYEQYF,TRBV6-2/TRBV6-3,TRBD2,TRBJ2-7,few
TGTGCCAGCAGCACACAGGAGAACACTGAAGCTTTCTTT,CASSTQENTEAFF,TRBV6-6,-,TRBJ1-1,-
TGTGCCAGCAGCTTTTGGAGGGACAGGGACTACGAGCAGTACTTC,CASSFWRDRDYEQYF,TRBV5-6,TRBD1,TRBJ2-7,-
TGTGCCAGCAGTGGTGTCGCAGAGGGAGACTACGAGCAGTACTTC,CASSGVAEGDYEQYF,TRBV25-1,-,TRBJ2-7,-
TGCAGCGTAAAACAGGGGGGGAGCGAAAAACTGTTTTTT,CSVKQGGSEKLFF,TRBV29-1,TRBD1,TRBJ1-4,-
TGCGCCAGCAGTGAGCGGCAGGGTAATATCTATGGCTACACCTTC,CASSERQGNIYGYTF,TRBV10-2,-,TRBJ1-2,-
TGTGCCAGCAGTGACAGTAGTTCACCCCTCCACTTT,CASSDSSSPLHF,TRBV28,-,TRBJ1-6,few
TGTGCCAGCAGCTCGACAGGGAGGAACACTGAAGCTTTCTTT,CASSSTGRNTEAFF,TRBV7-2,TRBD1,TRBJ1-1,-
TGCGCCAGCAGCTTGTTCGTTCCAGCGGGAGTCAACGAGCAGTACTTC,CASSLFVPAGVNEQYF,TRBV5-1,TRBD2,TRBJ2-7,-
TGCGCCAGCAGCCCCGGCGGGGGGGCAACCTACGAGCAGTACTTC,CASSPGGGATYEQYF,TRBV5-1,TRBD2,TRBJ2-7,-
TGTGCCAGCAGTGCGCAGGGTAACAATCAGCCCCAGCATTTT,CASSAQGNNQPQHF,TRBV2,-,TRBJ1-5,-
TGTGCCAGCAGTTATCCAGACAGTTCCTACGAGCAGTACTTC,CASSYPDSSYEQYF,TRBV6-6,-,TRBJ2-7,-
TGTGCCAGCAGTGACTCGACGGGGGGGCCAGATACGCAGTATTTT,CASSDSTGGPDTQYF,TRBV6-4,TRBD2,TRBJ2-3,-
TGTGCCAGCTCAGCCCGGACAATTTTGAACACTGAAGCTTTCTTT,CASSARTILNTEAFF,TRBV18,-,TRBJ1-1,-
TGTGCCTGGAGTCTTCAATCCGGGGGCTACACCTTC,CAWSLQSGGYTF,TRBV30,-,TRBJ1-2,-
TGTGCCAGCAGTGCGCGGGGGACCCCCTTTAGGTATGGCTACACCTTC,CASSARGTPFRYGYTF,TRBV28,-,TRBJ1-2,once
TGTGCCTGGCAGGGATCCGGGGCCAACGTCCTGACTTTC,CAWQGSGANVLTF,TRBV30,-,TRBJ2-6,few
TGTGCCAGCGGAGGACAGTCGAACACTGAAGCTTTCTTT,CASGGQSNTEAFF,TRBV7-9,-,TRBJ1-1,once
TGTGCCAGCAGTCTGGGACTGCTTCTTGACTCTGGGGCCAACGTCCTGACTTTC,CASSLGLLLDSGANVLTF,TRBV27,-,TRBJ2-6,-
TGCGCCAGCAGCTCAGGACAGCAAGCTTTCTTT,CASSSGQQAFF,TRBV5-1,-,TRBJ1-1,-
TGTGCCTGGAGTCCCGGGCTAGCGGGAGTCGACGAGCAGTACTTC,CAWSPGLAGVDEQYF,TRBV30,TRBD2,TRBJ2-7,few
TGTGCCAGCAGCGTAGAAGCTGAACGACAGGCCTACGAGCAGTACTTC,CASSVEAERQAYEQYF,TRBV9,-,TRBJ2-7,-